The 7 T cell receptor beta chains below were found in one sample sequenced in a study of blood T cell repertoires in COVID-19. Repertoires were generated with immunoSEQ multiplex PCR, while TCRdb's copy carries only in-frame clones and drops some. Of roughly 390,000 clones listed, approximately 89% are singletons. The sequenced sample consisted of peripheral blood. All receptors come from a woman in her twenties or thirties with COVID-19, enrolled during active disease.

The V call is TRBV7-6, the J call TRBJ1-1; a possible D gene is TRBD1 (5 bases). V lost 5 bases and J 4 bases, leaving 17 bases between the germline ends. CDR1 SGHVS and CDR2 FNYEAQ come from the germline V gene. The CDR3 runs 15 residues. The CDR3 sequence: CASSPLARGGTEAFF. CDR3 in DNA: TGTGCCAGCAGCCCGTTAGCTAGGGGTGGCACTGAAGCTTTCTTT.

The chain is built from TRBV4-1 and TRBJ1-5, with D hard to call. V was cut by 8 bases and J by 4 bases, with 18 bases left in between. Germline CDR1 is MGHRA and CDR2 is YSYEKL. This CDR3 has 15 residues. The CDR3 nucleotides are TGCGCCAGCTCCGCATCACAGCGGGAAAATCAGCCCCAGCATTTT. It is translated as CASSASQRENQPQHF.

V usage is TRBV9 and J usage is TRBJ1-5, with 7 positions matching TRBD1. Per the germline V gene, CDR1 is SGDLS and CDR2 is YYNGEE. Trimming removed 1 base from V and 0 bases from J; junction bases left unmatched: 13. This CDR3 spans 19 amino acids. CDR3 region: CASSVTTPQGSNSNQPQHF. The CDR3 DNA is TGTGCCAGCAGCGTAACAACCCCACAGGGGTCAAATAGCAATCAGCCCCAGCATTTT.

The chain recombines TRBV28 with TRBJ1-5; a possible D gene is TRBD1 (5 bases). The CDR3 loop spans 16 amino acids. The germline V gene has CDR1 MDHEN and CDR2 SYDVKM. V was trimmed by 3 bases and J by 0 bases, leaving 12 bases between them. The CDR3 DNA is TGTGCCAGCAGTTTGTTCAGGGTAGATAGCAATCAGCCCCAGCATTTT. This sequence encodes CASSLFRVDSNQPQHF.

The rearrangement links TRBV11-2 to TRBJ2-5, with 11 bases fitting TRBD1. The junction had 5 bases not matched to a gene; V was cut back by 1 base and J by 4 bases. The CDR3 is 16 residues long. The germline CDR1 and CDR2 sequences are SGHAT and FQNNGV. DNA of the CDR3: TGTGCCAGCAGCTTAGTCCCGGACAGGGGGCGAGAGACCCAGTACTTC. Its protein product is CASSLVPDRGRETQYF.

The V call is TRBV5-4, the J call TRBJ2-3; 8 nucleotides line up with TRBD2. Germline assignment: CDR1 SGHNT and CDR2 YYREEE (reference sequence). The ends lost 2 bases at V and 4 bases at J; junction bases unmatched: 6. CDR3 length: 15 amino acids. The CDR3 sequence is CASSFRAGEADTQYF. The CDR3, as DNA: TGTGCCAGCAGCTTTCGAGCGGGAGAGGCAGATACGCAGTATTTT.

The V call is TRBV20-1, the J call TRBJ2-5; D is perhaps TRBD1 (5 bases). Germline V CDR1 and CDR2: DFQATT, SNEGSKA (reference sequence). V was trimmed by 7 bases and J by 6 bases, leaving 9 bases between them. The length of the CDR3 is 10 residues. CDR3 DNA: TGCAGTGGACAGTTAAAGACCCAGTACTTC. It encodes CSGQLKTQYF.